This TCR beta chain was captured by sequencing in a study of identical twins (dated by TCRdb to about 2016). Study-level background: TCR alpha and beta repertoires from monozygotic twins, unrelated adults of various ages and cord blood were deep-sequenced to test whether fetal clonotypes persist. To rule out contamination, replicate twin experiments were performed at different times with different library preparation protocols. What the study reported, not specific to this receptor: Compared with coincidental sharing between unrelated individuals, an excess of low generation-probability sequences was observed among out-of-frame TCR alpha sequences shared between twins. Fewer insertions were carried by abundant cord blood beta clonotypes; a weaker similar trend was observed in young adult naive repertoires, while no such trend was observed in memory repertoires. Out-of-frame TCR alpha sharing in monozygotic twins was systematically underestimated by recombination models, whereas sharing between unrelated individuals was in agreement with the recombination models. Because the same donors could not be followed over many years, the conclusions depended on cross-sectional statistical analysis. Excess twin sharing in beta out-of-frame sequences was weaker because fewer shared sequences lowered the signal-to-noise ratio. Zero-insertion analyses could be partly confounded by invariant T cells such as MAIT and iNKT, although diverse VJ usage argued against such confounding for most clonotypes.

Library preparation employed 5' RACE. Sequencing was carried out with an Illumina HiSeq 2000. A universal primer binding site was added through template switching, and the final cDNA carried a unique molecular identifier so that TCR cDNA molecules could be counted accurately. Specific primers in the conserved constant-segment region were used to synthesize first-strand cDNA for the TCR alpha and beta chains. To control for contamination, each cDNA library was double barcoded with a SMART-Mk sample barcode plus Illumina barcodes. TruSeq adapter sequences and Illumina sample barcodes were added in two successive PCR steps. TCR alpha and beta cDNA libraries were sequenced on the Illumina HiSeq platform with custom primers. The published analysis was carried out like this. Raw reads were processed with MiGEC to extract unique molecular identifiers, and MiXCR was used to determine CDR3 positions. For each individual, recombination models were inferred using an EM algorithm with the repgenHMM and IGoR tools. Shared clonotype analysis was performed with the tcR package in R, normalizing sharing by the product of cloneset sizes. To study raw recombination free of thymic and clonal selection effects, out-of-frame nonproductive sequences were analyzed. The public sequencing data were trimmed at Q25 with fastp and processed into clonotypes with MiXCR by TCRdb, which kept only in-frame beta chains. Rows with a matching CDR3 protein are joined into one entry that keeps the most common DNA and genes. The V and J calls come from TCRdb's annotation, not from the publication. For this sample there are about 330,000 distinct CDR3 sequences; about 12% appear just once. Jointly, the top ten make up about 7% of the sample.

V loses 6 bases, J loses 4 bases, and the germline ends lie 8 bases apart. Counted from cysteine to phenylalanine, this CDR3 has 12 amino acids. Just the 36-base CDR3 DNA is kept, in frame starting at base 1. In the germline V gene (reference sequence), CDR1 corresponds to MNHEY and CDR2 to SMNVEV. All donors were healthy Caucasians. Three pairs of female monozygotic twins, all aged 18 to 29 years, were included in the twin cohort. Positive isolation kits from Invitrogen were used to isolate CD4+ and CD8+ T cell populations. In the case of this clonotype: This clone's antigen is unknown. No clone much larger than this one lies a single base away; base qualities are absent.

These sequences were also reported in another study, on yellow fever vaccine responses in identical twins. From the second report: According to the authors, in identical twins the way T cells responded to vaccination appeared partly convergent and partly personalized. In the study, vaccine-responding T cell clones were precisely tracked in identical twins.

This TCR was recovered from a woman aged 18-29 years in good health. Sequencing was performed on CD8+ T cells sorted from blood. The chain is encoded by TRBV27 joined to TRBJ2-3, with a tentative D gene TRBD2 over 5 matching bases. The DNA sequence reads TGTGCCAGCAGATTGAGGGCAGATACGCAGTATTTT. This sequence encodes CASRLRADTQYF.